This T cell receptor (beta chain) was recorded in a study of T cells after yellow fever vaccination. In TCRdb, the 5' RACE reads were re-called with MiXCR into one record per CDR3 protein. Of some 200,000 distinct CDR3 sequences listed, approximately 3% were seen once; the top ten hold 2.5% to 3.5%. Findings and limits, study-wide: Reappearance after the booster was seen for most primary-vaccination clones, at 96% CD4 and 88% CD8.

The V gene's germline CDR1 is MNHEY and CDR2 SVGAGI. CDR3 length: 15 residues. V trimming: 5 bases; J trimming: 2 bases; junction bases outside the gene matches: 3. Concerning this clonotype itself: Its antigen remains unknown.

The chain joins TRBV6-5 to TRBJ2-1; the match to TRBD2 covers 10 bases. Sequencing used CD4+ T cells sorted from PBMCs, obtained 10 days after the yellow fever booster vaccination. The sequence was collected from a young man who received the YFV17D yellow fever vaccine. The CDR3 DNA is TGTGCCAGCAGTCAACTAGCGGGGCCCTACAATGAGCAGTTCTTC. Its translation: CASSQLAGPYNEQFF.